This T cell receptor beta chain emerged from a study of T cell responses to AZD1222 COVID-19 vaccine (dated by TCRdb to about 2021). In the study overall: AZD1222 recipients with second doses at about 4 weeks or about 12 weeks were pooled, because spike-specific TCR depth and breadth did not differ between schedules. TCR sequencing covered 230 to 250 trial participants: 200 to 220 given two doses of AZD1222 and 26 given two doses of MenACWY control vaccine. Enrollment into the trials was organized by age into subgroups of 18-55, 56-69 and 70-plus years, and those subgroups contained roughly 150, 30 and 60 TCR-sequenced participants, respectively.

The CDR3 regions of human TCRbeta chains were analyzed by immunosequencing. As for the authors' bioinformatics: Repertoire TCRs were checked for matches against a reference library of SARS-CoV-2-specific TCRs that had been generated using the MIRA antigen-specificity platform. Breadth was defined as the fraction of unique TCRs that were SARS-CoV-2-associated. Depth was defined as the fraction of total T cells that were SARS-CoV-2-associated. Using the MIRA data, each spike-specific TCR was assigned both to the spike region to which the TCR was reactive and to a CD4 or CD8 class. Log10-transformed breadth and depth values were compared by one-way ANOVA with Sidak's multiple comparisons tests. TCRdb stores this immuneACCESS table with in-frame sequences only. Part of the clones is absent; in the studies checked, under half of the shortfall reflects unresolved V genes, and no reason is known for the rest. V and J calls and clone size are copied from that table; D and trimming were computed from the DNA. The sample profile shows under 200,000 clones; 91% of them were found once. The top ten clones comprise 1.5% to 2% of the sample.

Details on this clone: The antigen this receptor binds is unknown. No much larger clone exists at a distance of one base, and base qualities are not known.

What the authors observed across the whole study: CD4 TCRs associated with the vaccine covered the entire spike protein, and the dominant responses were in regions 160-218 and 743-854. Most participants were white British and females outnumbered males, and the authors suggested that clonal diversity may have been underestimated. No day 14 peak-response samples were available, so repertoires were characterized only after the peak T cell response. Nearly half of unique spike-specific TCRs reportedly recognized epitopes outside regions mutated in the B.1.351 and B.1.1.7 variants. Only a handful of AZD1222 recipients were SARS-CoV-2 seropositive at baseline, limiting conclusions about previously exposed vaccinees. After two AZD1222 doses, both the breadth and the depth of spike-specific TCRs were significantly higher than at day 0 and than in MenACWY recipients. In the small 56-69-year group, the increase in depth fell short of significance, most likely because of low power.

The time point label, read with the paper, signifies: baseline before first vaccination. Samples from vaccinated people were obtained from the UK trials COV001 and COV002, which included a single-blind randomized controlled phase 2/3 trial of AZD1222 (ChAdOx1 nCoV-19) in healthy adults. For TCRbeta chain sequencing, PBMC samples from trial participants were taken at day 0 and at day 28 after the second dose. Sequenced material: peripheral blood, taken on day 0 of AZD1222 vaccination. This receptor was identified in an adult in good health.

DNA sequence: TGTGCCAGCAGCTTACGTGGGGATTTGAACACTGAAGCTTTCTTT. It codes for CASSLRGDLNTEAFF. The chain was built from TRBV7-2 and TRBJ1-1; the D gene cannot be named for sure. From the cysteine up to the phenylalanine, the CDR3 has a length of 15 residues. Only the CDR3 part of the read is kept: 45 bases, read in frame from the first base. Via the germline V gene, CDR1 is SGHTA and CDR2 FQGNSA. The germline ends are 10 bases apart after V is trimmed by 2 bases and J by 0 bases.